This T cell receptor (beta chain) was obtained from a study of identical twins. Every sampled donor was Caucasian and healthy. Template switching (which added a universal primer site) was used, and cDNA carried unique molecular identifiers. TCRdb reanalysed the 5' RACE reads using MiXCR and keeps one entry per CDR3 protein. The top ten clones hold approximately 14% of a sample with approximately 700,000 distinct CDR3 sequences, around a sixth of them seen once. The CDR3 loop spans 13 amino acids. Trimming took 6 bases from V and 5 from J; bases not matched to a gene: 6. The V gene's germline CDR1 is WSHSY and CDR2 SAAADI. General study results and limits: A lower insertion count was a feature of abundant cord blood beta clonotypes, with no such feature in memory repertoires.

As for this clonotype: Its antigen is currently unknown.

The sample was also reused in another study, on T cells expressing NK-cell markers. That work adds: With respect to HCMV, seven of the eight sequenced donors were seropositive, and one was seronegative.

This rearrangement joins TRBV10-2 to TRBJ1-1; the match to TRBD1 covers 7 bases. This clonotype originated in a woman aged 18-29 years in good health. Sequenced sample: PBMCs. CDR3 amino acids: CASSELRGTEAFF. The CDR3 bases are TGCGCCAGCAGCGAACTCAGGGGGACTGAAGCTTTCTTT.